Listed here are 30 T cell receptor beta chains from one sample, sequenced in a study of blood T cell repertoires in COVID-19. Libraries were prepared by immunoSEQ multiplex PCR; TCRdb keeps only in-frame clonotypes and omits some of them. The sample consists of some 180,000 clones, roughly 73% of them appearing once. The sequenced sample consisted of peripheral blood. The receptors derive from an elderly woman with active or convalescent COVID-19.

The V gene is TRBV2, the J gene TRBJ1-1; 10 nucleotides agree with TRBD1. V was pared by 6 bases and J by 5 bases, with 3 bases of the junction left unmatched. The CDR3 spans 13 residues. Germline-derived CDR1 and CDR2 are SNHLY and FYNNEI. CDR3 in amino acids: CASRGDRGTEAFF. CDR3 DNA: TGTGCCAGCAGAGGGGACAGGGGTACTGAAGCTTTCTTT. Full variable domain (outside the CDR3, taken from reference TRBV2 and TRBJ1-1): EPEVTQTPSHQVTQMGQEVILRCVPISNHLYFYWYRQILGQKVEFLVSFYNNEISEKSEIFDDQFSVERPDGSNFTLKIRSTKLEDSAMYFCASRGDRGTEAFFGQGTRLTVV.

This chain joins TRBV5-1 and TRBJ1-2, with 7 bases matching TRBD1. This CDR3 contains 13 residues. The junction had 4 bases not matched to a gene; V was cut back by 1 base and J by 7 bases. Germline CDR1 is SGHRS and CDR2 is YFSETQ. The DNA of the CDR3 is TGCGCCAGCAGCTTGACAGGGGAGAGTGGCTACACCTTC. This gives the protein CASSLTGESGYTF.

The rearrangement joins TRBV9 to TRBJ1-6, with 9 bases lining up with TRBD1. Trimming at V came to 0 bases and at J to 1 base, leaving 2 bases not matched to a gene. The germline V gene encodes CDR1 SGDLS and CDR2 YYNGEE. The CDR3 is 17 residues long. CDR3 in DNA: TGTGCCAGCAGCGTAGGGGACAGGGTTTCCTATAATTCACCCCTCCACTTT. Translating gives CASSVGDRVSYNSPLHF.

J is TRBJ2-5 and V is TRBV3-1 (or the pseudogene TRBV3-2); the D gene is possibly TRBD2 (8 bases). The CDR3 is 16 residues long. V shed 0 bases and J shed 2 bases, with 13 bases lying between them. Germline values: CDR1 LGHDT, CDR2 YNNKEL (reference sequence). CDR3 DNA sequence: TGTGCCAGCAGCCAAGACGGGAGGGGGCCTCAAGAGACCCAGTACTTC. Translation gives CASSQDGRGPQETQYF.

This chain links TRBV4-1 with TRBJ1-2; 7 nucleotides align to TRBD1. CDR1 and CDR2 from the germline V gene are MGHRA and YSYEKL. J gave up 4 bases and V 0 bases, and 5 bases lay outside the gene matches. The CDR3 sequence is 15 residues long. CDR3: CASSQDTTGVYGYTF. For the CDR3, the DNA is TGCGCCAGCAGCCAAGATACAACAGGGGTCTATGGCTACACCTTC.

A single count supports this clone. V is TRBV5-5 and J is TRBJ1-2; TRBD1 matches 9 bases. CDR3 size: 15 residues. V gave up 4 bases and J gave up 7 bases; unmatched junction bases: 11. CDR1 SGHKS and CDR2 YYEKEE come from the germline V gene (reference sequence). The CDR3 DNA is TGTGCCAGCAGCCTATCAACAGGGGGCGCAGGTGGCTACACCTTC. Translated: CASSLSTGGAGGYTF. The variable domain in full, completed from reference TRBV5-5 and TRBJ1-2, reads DAGVTQSPTHLIKTRGQQVTLRCSPISGHKSVSWYQQVLGQGPQFIFQYYEKEERGRGNFPDRFSARQFPNYSSELNVNALLLGDSALYLCASSLSTGGAGGYTFGSGTRLTVV.

V gene TRBV4-2 combines with J gene TRBJ2-5; 7 bases are shared with TRBD1. This CDR3 has 15 residues. V lost 0 bases, J lost 2 bases, and 3 bases stayed unmatched. Per the germline V gene, CDR1 is LGHNA and CDR2 is YNFKEQ. The CDR3 sequence is CASSQELQGQETQYF. The CDR3 nucleotides are TGTGCCAGCAGCCAAGAACTACAGGGGCAAGAGACCCAGTACTTC.

The chain links TRBV7-2 to TRBJ2-2; 9 bases align to TRBD1. V gave up 3 bases and J gave up 2 bases; unmatched junction bases: 7. Per the germline V gene, CDR1 is SGHTA and CDR2 is FQGNSA. The CDR3 is made up of 17 amino acids. The CDR3 DNA is TGTGCCAGCAGCTTTACGGGACAGGGAATTAACACCGGGGAGCTGTTTTTT. Amino acids: CASSFTGQGINTGELFF.

The chain uses TRBV7-9 and TRBJ2-7, with 7 bases aligning to TRBD1. CDR3 size: 15 residues. Unmatched junction bases numbered 8, after V lost 5 bases and J lost 1 base. Germline V lookup: CDR1 SEHNR, CDR2 FQNEAQ (reference sequence). CDR3 nucleotide sequence: TGTGCCAGCAGCGCCCCCCGGGACAGTTCCTACGAGCAGTACTTC. This translates into CASSAPRDSSYEQYF.

This clone was picked up one time. The chain recombines TRBV6-2 or TRBV6-3 with TRBJ1-4, with D unresolved. The CDR3 totals 14 residues. Trimming removed 5 bases at V and 5 bases at J, with 12 bases between. CDR1 and CDR2 from the germline V gene are MNHEY and SVGEGT. The CDR3 sequence is CASSSLQTNEKLFF. The CDR3 DNA is TGTGCCAGCAGTAGTTTACAGACGAATGAAAAACTGTTTTTT.

The V gene is TRBV7-3, the J gene TRBJ1-5; no reliable D call. CDR3 length equals 13 residues. Trimming took off 2 bases at V and 7 bases at J, with 9 bases between the two ends. Germline CDR1 is SGHTA and CDR2 is FQGTGA. The DNA for the CDR3 is TGTGCCAGCAGCTTACGGGAAGGGCAGCCCCAGCATTTT. Protein: CASSLREGQPQHF.

Only one count was recorded for this clone. The chain recombines TRBV2 with TRBJ2-1, with 11 bases matching TRBD2. The CDR3 consists of 16 residues. V lost 6 bases and J lost 0; bases outside the gene matches: 4. Germline V gene data show CDR1 as SNHLY and CDR2 as FYNNEI. In DNA form, the CDR3 reads TGTGCCAGCAGGGCTACTAGCGGGGGCTCCTACAATGAGCAGTTCTTC. Its protein product is CASRATSGGSYNEQFF.

This chain uses TRBV4-2 with TRBJ2-3; 9 bases map to TRBD2. Germline CDR1 reads LGHNA; CDR2 reads YNFKEQ. This CDR3 has 21 amino acids. J was trimmed by 5 bases and V by 4 bases; bases with no gene match: 25. DNA of the CDR3: TGTGCCAGCAGCCGTCGAAGGGTTAGCGGGAGCCAAAAAAACATCCTAGATACGCAGTATTTT. This translates into CASSRRRVSGSQKNILDTQYF.

This chain connects TRBV28 to TRBJ2-3; 8 bases are shared with TRBD1. Germline loops: CDR1 MDHEN, CDR2 SYDVKM. This CDR3 is 16 amino acids long. V shed 6 bases, J shed 0 bases, and the junction held 8 bases outside the gene matches. CDR3 loop: CASRLLGQGSTDTQYF. CDR3 nucleotides: TGTGCCAGCAGACTGCTCGGACAGGGCAGCACAGATACGCAGTATTTT.

The chain combines TRBV28 with TRBJ2-1, with D unclear. CDR3 length: 12 residues. The germline V gene encodes CDR1 MDHEN and CDR2 SYDVKM. V dropped 5 bases and J dropped 7 bases, with 9 bases sitting between them. In DNA, the CDR3 is TGTGCCAGCAGTCCCTTCGGGAATGAGCAGTTCTTC. Translation gives CASSPFGNEQFF.

The genes are TRBV5-7 and TRBJ2-4; 7 bases are a match to TRBD2. TRBV5-7 is an ORF, and what it does is uncertain. CDR3 length: 18 residues. V lost 5 bases, J lost 0 bases, and 14 bases stayed unmatched. DNA for the CDR3: TGTGCCAGCAGGAAGCGGCTTCTGGGAGGGCGAGCCAAAAACATTCAGTACTTC. This codes for CASRKRLLGGRAKNIQYF.

The chain uses TRBV5-6 and TRBJ1-3, with 8 bases fitting TRBD1. The CDR3 has 16 amino acids. The V gene end was trimmed by 5 bases and the J gene end by 4 bases; junction bases not matched to a gene: 11. Germline CDR1 and CDR2: SGHDT and YYEEEE. CDR3 nucleotide sequence: TGTGCCAGCAGTCACGCTACGGACAGGGACGGAAACACCATATATTTT. The encoded protein is CASSHATDRDGNTIYF.

This clone was seen only a few times. CDR3 coding DNA: TGTGCCAGCAGCCGAGGGACAGGGGGCCGTCAGCCCCAGCATTTT. Translation: CASSRGTGGRQPQHF. The chain employs TRBV2 and TRBJ1-5; the match to TRBD1 covers 12 bases. Per the germline V gene, CDR1 is SNHLY and CDR2 is FYNNEI. With 6 bases clipped from V and 6 bases from J, the junction kept 6 bases outside the gene matches. This CDR3 contains 15 residues.

The V gene is TRBV7-3, the J gene TRBJ1-1; 7 nucleotides match TRBD1. Germline CDR1 reads SGHTA; CDR2 reads FQGTGA. The CDR3 runs 19 residues. The trim removed 1 base at V and 1 base at J, leaving 15 bases unmatched. CDR3 nucleotides: TGTGCCAGCAGCTTAAGAGGGCTTGGAAGGGGGCGATGGAACACTGAAGCTTTCTTT. Its protein product is CASSLRGLGRGRWNTEAFF.

The V and J genes are TRBV28 and TRBJ1-2, with 7 positions matching TRBD1. The CDR3 sequence is 15 residues long. Looked up from germline, CDR1 is MDHEN and CDR2 is SYDVKM. Losses at the gene ends were 6 bases for V and 6 bases for J; bases not matched to a gene: 13. CDR3 amino acids: CASRPWETGSNGYTF. For the CDR3, the DNA is TGTGCCAGCAGACCATGGGAGACAGGGTCGAATGGCTACACCTTC.

This clone was picked up a small number of times. The genes are TRBV6-5 and TRBJ1-1; 9 bases match TRBD1. The CDR3 is made up of 14 amino acids. Losses at the gene ends were 3 bases for V and 6 bases for J; bases not matched to a gene: 5. Germline CDR1 reads MNHEY; CDR2 reads SVGAGI. The CDR3 DNA follows: TGTGCCAGCAGTTATTATACAGGGGGCCCTGAAGCTTTCTTT. Translating it yields CASSYYTGGPEAFF.

This chain uses TRBV9 with TRBJ1-6, with D possibly TRBD1 on 5 matching bases. This CDR3 contains 16 residues. CDR1 and CDR2 (germline): SGDLS, YYNGEE. The V gene lost 2 bases and the J gene lost 0 bases, with 9 bases spanning the gap. For the CDR3, the DNA is TGTGCCAGCAGCGTTTCGGGGGGCTCCTATAATTCACCCCTCCACTTT. Its protein is CASSVSGGSYNSPLHF.

The table lists this clone with a count of one. This sequence joins TRBV5-1 and TRBJ1-2; 7 nucleotides agree with TRBD1. Unmatched junction bases numbered 13, after V lost 3 bases and J lost 5 bases. The CDR3 loop spans 16 amino acids. The germline V gene has CDR1 SGHRS and CDR2 YFSETQ. The CDR3 bases are TGCGCCAGCAGCTCGGTAACCCAGGGGGTAGGATATGGCTACACCTTC. It yields the protein CASSSVTQGVGYGYTF.

This clone turned up a few times. The chain combines TRBV28 with TRBJ2-7; a possible D gene is TRBD2 (7 bases). This CDR3 has 13 amino acids. Germline values: CDR1 MDHEN, CDR2 SYDVKM. The ends were cut back, 7 bases at V and 6 bases at J, with 16 bases in the middle. This chain's CDR3 is CASIPPGGGEQYF. The CDR3 coding sequence is TGTGCCAGCATCCCACCGGGGGGCGGCGAGCAGTACTTC.

The chain combines TRBV6-5 with TRBJ2-7, with D perhaps matching TRBD2 (5 bases). Trimming cost V 8 bases and J 4 bases, with 15 bases left between them. The CDR3 is 13 residues long. Germline V CDR1 and CDR2: MNHEY, SVGAGI. The CDR3 DNA sequence: TGTGCCAGCTGCAGGACTGATGAATACGAGCAGTACTTC. Residues: CASCRTDEYEQYF.

The J gene is TRBJ1-2, the V gene TRBV11-2; D is undetermined. Trimming stripped 5 bases from V and 7 bases from J, with 8 bases between. This CDR3 comprises 11 residues. CDR1 SGHAT and CDR2 FQNNGV come from the germline V gene. CDR3 in amino acids: CASSPGFGYTF. DNA for the CDR3: TGTGCCAGCAGCCCAGGATTTGGCTACACCTTC. Together with reference TRBV11-2 and TRBJ1-2, the CDR3 gives the full variable domain: EAGVAQSPRYKIIEKRQSVAFWCNPISGHATLYWYQQILGQGPKLLIQFQNNGVVDDSQLPKDRFSAERLKGVDSTLKIQPAKLEDSAVYLCASSPGFGYTFGSGTRLTVV.

This clone was observed a handful of times. The V and J genes are TRBV6-5 and TRBJ2-7; 7 nucleotides align to TRBD1. The CDR3 is 15 residues long. The V segment lost 2 bases and the J segment 3 bases; nucleotides outside the gene matches: 7. Germline lookup yields CDR1 MNHEY and CDR2 SVGAGI. The CDR3 region is CASSYTWDSIYEQYF. The DNA of the CDR3 is TGTGCCAGCAGTTACACTTGGGACAGCATCTACGAGCAGTACTTC.

This clone was picked up a small number of times. This chain uses TRBV7-2 with TRBJ1-4; 7 bases match TRBD1. V lost 0 bases, J lost 10 bases, and 5 bases stayed unmatched. The CDR3 is made up of 14 amino acids. Looked up from germline, CDR1 is SGHTA and CDR2 is FQGNSA. The chain's CDR3 is CASSLADRDGKLFF. For the CDR3, the DNA is TGTGCCAGCAGCTTAGCAGACAGGGACGGAAAACTGTTTTTT.

This clone has more than one count but fewer than ten. This chain links TRBV11-2 with TRBJ1-4; a possible D gene is TRBD1 (5 bases). Germline V CDR1 and CDR2: SGHAT, FQNNGV. Trimming removed 8 bases from V and 14 bases from J, with 18 bases in between. CDR3 size: 12 residues. The CDR3 DNA is TGTGCCAGCCCGACAGCAGAGGATTCCCTGTTTTTT. It encodes CASPTAEDSLFF.

The rearrangement joins TRBV5-4 to TRBJ2-5; possible D gene TRBD1, 8 bases. V was pared by 4 bases and J by 2 bases, with 15 bases between. The germline V gene encodes CDR1 SGHNT and CDR2 YYREEE (reference sequence). This CDR3 contains 15 residues. CDR3 DNA sequence: TGTGCCAGCAGCCCAGCGGGGACAGGACAAGAGACCCAGTACTTC. It specifies CASSPAGTGQETQYF. Together with reference TRBV5-4 and TRBJ2-5, the CDR3 gives the full variable domain: ETGVTQSPTHLIKTRGQQVTLRCSSQSGHNTVSWYQQALGQGPQFIFQYYREEENGRGNFPPRFSGLQFPNYSSELNVNALELDDSALYLCASSPAGTGQETQYFGPGTRLLVL.